The source of this TCR beta chain is a study of Tregs in tolerant kidney transplant recipients. TCRdb's table, derived via immunoSEQ multiplex PCR, lists solely in-frame clones and lacks some. The profile shows approximately 16,000 clones, over 75% of them singletons. Germline V gene lookup returns CDR1 SGHDT and CDR2 YYEEEE. V shed 7 bases and J shed 0 bases, with 13 bases lying between them. CDR3 size: 14 residues. CD4+CD25+CD127- Tregs, CD4+CD25- non-Tregs, CD4 and CD8 cells were sorted. This clone was counted a few times. This TCR derives from a human donor who received a combined kidney and bone marrow transplant. This chain links TRBV5-6 with TRBJ1-2; D uncertain. Sequences were derived from Tregs from blood, sampled before the transplant. DNA of the CDR3: TGTGCCAGCTCCCGGGGATCCACTAACTATGGCTACACCTTC. Translating gives CASSRGSTNYGYTF.